This T cell receptor (beta chain) came from a study of OX40 agonist ivuxolimab in advanced cancers. Here immunoSEQ multiplex PCR was the method, and the copy in TCRdb shows in-frame clones only, minus some. Of some 68,000 clones in the sample, approximately 89% are singletons; the top ten hold roughly 1.9%. Details on this clone: Its target is unknown.

Germline assignment: CDR1 SGDLS and CDR2 YYNGEE. Trimming removed 4 bases from V and 5 bases from J, with 16 bases in between. The CDR3 spans 14 residues. General study points: Among expanded peripheral T cells, antigen specificity went undetermined.

The sequence was collected from an adult with an advanced solid tumor such as melanoma, head and neck, liver or kidney cancer. Sequences were derived from CD4+ or CD8+ T cells sorted from blood, sampled in a trial of the OX40 agonist ivuxolimab. This chain connects TRBV9 to TRBJ2-7; D might be TRBD2 (5 bases). Written as DNA, the CDR3 is TGTGCCAGCAGCACCCGGACTTTCCCGGACGAGCAGTACTTC. Translation gives CASSTRTFPDEQYF. The whole variable domain, remainder taken from reference TRBV9 and TRBJ2-7, is DSGVTQTPKHLITATGQRVTLRCSPRSGDLSVYWYQQSLDQGLQFLIQYYNGEERAKGNILERFSAQQFPDLHSELNLSSLELGDSALYFCASSTRTFPDEQYFGPGTRLTVT.